The 7 T cell receptor beta chains below were found in one sample sequenced in a study of T cells in localized non-small cell lung cancer. The method was immunoSEQ multiplex PCR; TCRdb's version includes in-frame clones alone and lacks a portion of them. There are fewer than 8,500 clones in the sample; around 87% occur only once, and about 30% lies in the top ten. This material consisted of peripheral blood, taken before any cancer treatment. These receptor sequences come from a male donor at least 60 years old with stage III lung adenocarcinoma.

This clone was seen a single time. The chain has TRBV11-3 and TRBJ2-3; the D gene is possibly TRBD2 (6 bases). The CDR3 sequence is 14 residues long. Germline V gives CDR1 SGHNT, CDR2 YENEEA. The V end lost 1 base, the J end lost 1 base, and 6 bases lay between the germline ends. DNA of the CDR3: TGTGCCAGCAGCTTAGCGGGGGGCACAGATACGCAGTATTTT. As protein: CASSLAGGTDTQYF. Filled out from reference TRBV11-3 and TRBJ2-3, the complete variable domain reads EAGVVQSPRYKIIEKKQPVAFWCNPISGHNTLYWYLQNLGQGPELLIRYENEEAVDDSQLPKDRFSAERLKGVDSTLKIQPAELGDSAVYLCASSLAGGTDTQYFGPGTRLTVL.

This clone has only a few counts. In nucleotides, the CDR3 is TGCGCCAGCAGCTTAGGACAGAAGATTGATACGCAGTATTTT. It specifies CASSLGQKIDTQYF. The V gene is TRBV5-1, the J gene TRBJ2-3; D might be TRBD1 (6 bases). There are 14 residues in the CDR3. The germline CDR1 and CDR2 sequences are SGHRS and YFSETQ. Trimming cost V 2 bases and J 6 bases, with 13 bases left between them.

V gene TRBV2 combines with J gene TRBJ2-1, with D possibly TRBD1 on 5 matching bases. The CDR3 runs 15 residues. Germline CDR1 SNHLY, CDR2 FYNNEI. Trimming stripped 4 bases from V and 0 bases from J, with 10 bases between. The CDR3 loop is CASSARQNSYNEQFF. CDR3 DNA sequence: TGTGCCAGCAGTGCTCGACAGAACTCCTACAATGAGCAGTTCTTC.

The rearrangement uses TRBV29-1 and TRBJ1-1; D not resolved. The ends were cut back, 1 base at V and 4 bases at J, with 10 bases in the middle. CDR3 size: 13 residues. The germline gives CDR1 SQVTM, CDR2 ANQGSEA. The CDR3 region is CSVEGRAGTEAFF. DNA of the CDR3: TGCAGCGTTGAAGGTCGAGCTGGCACTGAAGCTTTCTTT.

This clone was recorded once. The chain combines TRBV6-4 with TRBJ2-3, with unresolved D. Trimming shortened V by 3 bases and J by 3 bases, and 7 bases separated the two germline ends. Looked up from germline, CDR1 is MRHNA and CDR2 is SNTAGT. The CDR3 is 13 amino acids. CDR3: CASSEKDTDTQYF. The CDR3 bases are TGTGCCAGCAGTGAAAAAGATACAGATACGCAGTATTTT.

The chain recombines TRBV5-8 with TRBJ2-7, with D perhaps matching TRBD2 (6 bases). V shed 1 base and J shed 3 bases, with 17 bases lying between them. This CDR3 region has 16 residues. Germline V CDR1 and CDR2: SGHTS, YDEGEE. The CDR3 reads CASSLFVGGLSYEQYF. The DNA for the CDR3 is TGTGCCAGCAGCTTGTTTGTTGGGGGGTTAAGCTACGAGCAGTACTTC.

The J gene is TRBJ1-2, the V gene TRBV4-3; 7 bases are shared with TRBD1. Germline V CDR1 and CDR2: LGHNA, YSLEER. Trimming took 0 bases from V and 0 from J; bases not matched to a gene: 10. The CDR3 contains 18 residues. The CDR3 nucleotides read TGCGCCAGCAGCCAAGAAGGGGCGGGACAGAATCCTAACTATGGCTACACCTTC. Residues: CASSQEGAGQNPNYGYTF.